This T cell receptor (beta chain) was retrieved from a study of blood T cell repertoires in COVID-19. In the study overall: Collection of acute and convalescent COVID-19 samples took place in the United States, Italy and Spain. T cells, B-cell-depleted T cells, or PBMCs provided the cDNA or gDNA that served as material.

The authors' processing: Estimates of nucleated cell counts were drawn from the amplification of reference gene primers. Assay: immunoSEQ multiplex PCR; the TCRdb copy retains only in-frame clones and omits some. Clone size and V and J calls were adopted from that table, with D and trimming inferred from the DNA. Among 140,000 to 150,000 clones, under 80% were seen once, and the ten largest hold about 3.9%. The sequencing input was peripheral blood. The receptor's source is a man between 60 and 70 years old with acute or convalescent COVID-19.

This chain's CDR3 is CASSKGLAEGEQFF. The CDR3 nucleotides read TGTGCCAGCAGCAAGGGACTAGCGGAAGGTGAGCAGTTCTTC. The chain is built from TRBV2 and TRBJ2-1, with 11 nucleotides matching TRBD2. Germline CDR1 is SNHLY and CDR2 is FYNNEI. Trimming took 6 bases from V and 9 from J; bases not matched to a gene: 7. This CDR3 is built from 14 residues.